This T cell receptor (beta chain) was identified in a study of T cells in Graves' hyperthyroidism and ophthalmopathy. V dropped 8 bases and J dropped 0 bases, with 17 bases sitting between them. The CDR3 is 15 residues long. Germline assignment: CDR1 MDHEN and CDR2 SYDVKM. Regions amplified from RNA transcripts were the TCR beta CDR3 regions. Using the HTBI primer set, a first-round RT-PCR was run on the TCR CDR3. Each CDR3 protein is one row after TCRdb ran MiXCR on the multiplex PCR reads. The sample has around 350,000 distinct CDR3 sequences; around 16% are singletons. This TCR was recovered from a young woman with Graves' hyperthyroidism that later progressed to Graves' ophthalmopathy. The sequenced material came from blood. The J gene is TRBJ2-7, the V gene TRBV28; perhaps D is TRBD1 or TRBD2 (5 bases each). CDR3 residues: CASGSLGVNSYEQYF. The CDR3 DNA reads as TGTGCCAGCGGTTCACTGGGGGTTAACTCCTACGAGCAGTACTTC.